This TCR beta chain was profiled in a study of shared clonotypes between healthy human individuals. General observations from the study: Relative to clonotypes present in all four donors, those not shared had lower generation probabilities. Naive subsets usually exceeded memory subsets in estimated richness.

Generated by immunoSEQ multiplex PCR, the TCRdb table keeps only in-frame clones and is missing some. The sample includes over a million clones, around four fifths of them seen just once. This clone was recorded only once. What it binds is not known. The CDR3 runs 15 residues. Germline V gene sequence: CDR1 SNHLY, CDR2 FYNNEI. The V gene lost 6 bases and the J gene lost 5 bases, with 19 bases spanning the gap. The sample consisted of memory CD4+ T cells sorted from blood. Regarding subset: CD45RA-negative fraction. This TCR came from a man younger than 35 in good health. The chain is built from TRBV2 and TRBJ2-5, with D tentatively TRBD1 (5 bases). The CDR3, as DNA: TGTGCCAGCAGATCTACAGGTACAAGTTCGGAGACCCAGTACTTC. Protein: CASRSTGTSSETQYF.